The 30 T cell receptor beta chains given below trace back to one sample, sequenced in a study of shared clonotypes between healthy human individuals. Profiling relied on immunoSEQ multiplex PCR, and the TCRdb table lists in-frame clones only, not all of them. This table has millions of clones, approximately 94% appearing once. It was CD45RO-negative cells, positively selected for CCR7, that made up naive CD8 cells, with terminally differentiated effector memory CD45RA+ cells excluded. The specimen sequenced was naive CD8+ T cells sorted from blood. The source is a man younger than 35 in good health.

The V and J genes are TRBV5-4 and TRBJ1-2; TRBD1 matches 8 bases. The CDR3 covers 14 residues. The germline gives CDR1 SGHNT, CDR2 YYREEE (reference sequence). The junction had 6 bases not matched to a gene; V was cut back by 2 bases and J by 6 bases. CDR3 sequence (DNA): TGTGCCAGCAGCTTAGACAGGGGAGTTGATGGCTACACCTTC. Protein sequence: CASSLDRGVDGYTF.

The chain uses TRBV5-4 and TRBJ2-5; D is ambiguous. Trimming removed 2 bases at V and 1 base at J, with 9 bases between. Germline CDR1 and CDR2: SGHNT and YYREEE (reference sequence). CDR3 length equals 14 residues. The CDR3 reads CASSFGPSQETQYF. DNA for the CDR3: TGTGCCAGCAGCTTCGGACCGAGCCAAGAGACCCAGTACTTC.

The V call is TRBV6-6, the J call TRBJ2-7, with 7 nucleotides matching TRBD2. This CDR3 has 15 residues. Germline V gene sequence: CDR1 MNHNY, CDR2 SVGAGI (reference sequence). V shed 2 bases and J 6 bases; nucleotides not matched to a gene: 10. For the CDR3, the DNA is TGTGCCAGCAGTTACAGTGCGGGGGACGTCGTCGAGCAGTACTTC. Translation gives CASSYSAGDVVEQYF.

The V call is TRBV25-1, the J call TRBJ1-2; D gene ambiguous. With 0 bases removed from V and 6 bases from J, the gap between germline ends came to 8 bases. The CDR3 contains 13 residues. From germline, CDR1 is MGHDK and CDR2 SYGVNS. The DNA for the CDR3 is TGTGCCAGCAGTGAATACGTAGGGAATGGCTACACCTTC. Translated: CASSEYVGNGYTF.

This sequence joins TRBV11-2 and TRBJ2-5; 10 bases map to TRBD2. The CDR3 is 16 amino acids. With V trimmed by 0 bases and J by 5 bases, 6 bases remained unmatched. CDR1 and CDR2 (germline): SGHAT, FQNNGV. The CDR3 nucleotides are TGTGCCAGCAGCTTAGATCAAGTGACTAGCGGGGAGACCCAGTACTTC. Encoded protein: CASSLDQVTSGETQYF.

Comment on this clone: Other DNA sequences of this sample code for an identical CDR3. The chain links TRBV9 to TRBJ2-3; D might be TRBD1 or TRBD2, each matching 5 bases. Germline V CDR1 and CDR2: SGDLS, YYNGEE. V dropped 0 bases and J dropped 3 bases, with 8 bases sitting between them. This CDR3 comprises 14 residues. DNA for the CDR3: TGTGCCAGCAGCGTAGTGGGGGTTACAGATACGCAGTATTTT. Translated, it gives CASSVVGVTDTQYF.

The chain uses TRBV7-9 and TRBJ2-7; the D gene is possibly TRBD2 (5 bases). Trimming took off 3 bases at V and 3 bases at J, with 12 bases between the two ends. CDR3 length: 14 amino acids. The germline CDR1 and CDR2 sequences are SEHNR and FQNEAQ (reference sequence). The CDR3, as DNA: TGTGCCAGCAGCTTTAGTGAGGGTTTCTACGAGCAGTACTTC. Protein sequence: CASSFSEGFYEQYF.

To note about this clone: This specimen includes other DNA sequences encoding the same CDR3. The rearrangement uses TRBV19 and TRBJ2-7; unclear D gene. The CDR3 extends over 13 amino acids. Between the trimmed V and J ends, which lost 3 bases and 1 base, there was a span of 7 bases. The germline CDR1 and CDR2 sequences are LNHDA and SQIVND (reference sequence). The CDR3: CASSIAVSYEQYF. The CDR3 bases are TGTGCCAGTAGTATCGCCGTTTCCTACGAGCAGTACTTC.

This clone was counted once. The chain couples TRBV30 to TRBJ2-3; tentative D call: TRBD1 (6 bases). V shed 2 bases and J shed 2 bases, with 17 bases lying between them. Germline V gene sequence: CDR1 GTSNPN, CDR2 SVGIG (reference sequence). This CDR3 spans 16 amino acids. The CDR3 bases are TGTGCCTGGAGTCCCTTCACAGGGCCCCCCACAGATACGCAGTATTTT. The encoded protein is CAWSPFTGPPTDTQYF.

V usage is TRBV19 and J usage is TRBJ1-2, with 10 positions matching TRBD1. V gave up 3 bases and J gave up 4 bases; unmatched junction bases: 17. This CDR3 contains 19 residues. Germline V gene sequence: CDR1 LNHDA, CDR2 SQIVND (reference sequence). The CDR3 DNA sequence: TGTGCCAGTAGTATTGGGATAACGGGACAGGGGAACGTCGGCTATGGCTACACCTTC. Amino acids: CASSIGITGQGNVGYGYTF. Using reference TRBV19 and TRBJ1-2 for the parts outside the CDR3, the full variable domain is DGGITQSPKYLFRKEGQNVTLSCEQNLNHDAMYWYRQDPGQGLRLIYYSQIVNDFQKGDIAEGYSVSREKKESFPLTVTSAQKNPTAFYLCASSIGITGQGNVGYGYTFGSGTRLTVV.

This clone has a single count. The rearrangement links TRBV5-4 to TRBJ2-5; 8 positions match TRBD2. Germline V gene data show CDR1 as SGHNT and CDR2 as YYREEE (reference sequence). CDR3 length: 14 amino acids. The trim removed 2 bases at V and 3 bases at J, leaving 3 bases unmatched. The DNA for the CDR3 is TGTGCCAGCAGCTTCGGGGGGGGTAAAGAGACCCAGTACTTC. Amino acids: CASSFGGGKETQYF.

J is TRBJ2-3 and V is TRBV11-2; no clear D. V was clipped by 0 bases and J by 4 bases, with 5 bases between them. Per germline, CDR1 SGHAT and CDR2 FQNNGV. The CDR3 extends over 13 amino acids. CDR3 region: CASSLDPADTQYF. The CDR3 DNA is TGTGCCAGCAGCTTAGATCCCGCAGATACGCAGTATTTT.

The chain uses TRBV13 and TRBJ2-2, with a tentative D call TRBD2 (5 bases). This CDR3 contains 14 residues. V was shortened by 2 bases and J by 2 bases, with 6 bases between the two germline ends. CDR1 and CDR2 (germline): PRHDT, FYEKMQ (reference sequence). The CDR3 DNA reads as TGTGCCAGCAGCTTACCTAGCAACACCGGGGAGCTGTTTTTT. Translation gives CASSLPSNTGELFF.

The chain is built from TRBV5-6 and TRBJ2-7, with a weak D call TRBD2 (5 bases). From germline, CDR1 is SGHDT and CDR2 YYEEEE. The CDR3 is 13 amino acids. V was clipped by 0 bases and J by 7 bases, with 11 bases between them. The CDR3 DNA is TGTGCCAGCAGCTTGGGGGCAACGGGGGAGCAGTACTTC. Amino acids: CASSLGATGEQYF. Combining the CDR3 with reference TRBV5-6 and TRBJ2-7 gives the whole variable domain DAGVTQSPTHLIKTRGQQVTLRCSPKSGHDTVSWYQQALGQGPQFIFQYYEEEERQRGNFPDRFSGHQFPNYSSELNVNALLLGDSALYLCASSLGATGEQYFGPGTRLTVT.

The chain couples TRBV11-3 to TRBJ1-1; D is possibly TRBD1 (6 bases). This CDR3 has 12 amino acids. Germline values: CDR1 SGHNT, CDR2 YENEEA. V gave up 5 bases and J gave up 9 bases, with 13 bases separating them. CDR3 nucleotide sequence: TGTGCCAGCAGCCCGGGGGGGCCCCAAGCTTTCTTT. Encoded protein: CASSPGGPQAFF.

This chain connects TRBV7-9 to TRBJ2-3; no clear D. Trimming took off 3 bases at V and 3 bases at J, with 7 bases between the two ends. CDR1 and CDR2 (germline): SEHNR, FQNEAQ (reference sequence). CDR3 length: 13 amino acids. The CDR3 spells CASSLVETDTQYF. CDR3 nucleotides: TGTGCCAGCAGCTTGGTGGAGACAGATACGCAGTATTTT.

Remarks on this clone: Additional DNA sequences in this sample encode the identical CDR3. This chain joins TRBV19 and TRBJ2-7, with D perhaps being TRBD1 or TRBD2 (5 bases each). V was cut by 3 bases and J by 3 bases, with 9 bases left in between. Germline assignment: CDR1 LNHDA and CDR2 SQIVND (reference sequence). The CDR3 runs to 13 residues. CDR3 protein: CASSMGRIYEQYF. The DNA of the CDR3 is TGTGCCAGTAGTATGGGACGGATCTACGAGCAGTACTTC.

This chain connects TRBV6-5 to TRBJ2-1; no firm D call. CDR1 and CDR2 (germline): MNHEY, SVGAGI. Trimming left V 5 bases short and J 6 bases short, with 11 bases between. This CDR3 is 13 amino acids long. CDR3: CASSSVGSNEQFF. CDR3 DNA sequence: TGTGCCAGCAGTAGTGTAGGGTCCAATGAGCAGTTCTTC.

This chain uses TRBV25-1 with TRBJ2-1, with D possibly matching TRBD2 (5 bases). The ends were cut back, 4 bases at V and 0 bases at J, with 7 bases in the middle. The CDR3 spans 14 residues. CDR1 MGHDK and CDR2 SYGVNS come from the germline V gene. CDR3 amino acids: CASSAGSSYNEQFF. CDR3 bases: TGTGCCAGCAGTGCGGGGAGCTCCTACAATGAGCAGTTCTTC.

The chain couples TRBV6-6 to TRBJ2-7; no clear D gene. Germline CDR1 MNHNY, CDR2 SVGAGI (reference sequence). The CDR3 loop spans 12 amino acids. V lost 5 bases and J lost 3, with 8 bases in between. The CDR3 sequence is CASSAIFYEQYF. Here the CDR3 DNA reads TGTGCCAGCAGTGCCATATTCTACGAGCAGTACTTC.

The rearrangement uses TRBV5-6 and TRBJ1-2; D is perhaps TRBD1 (5 bases). Trimming left V 5 bases short and J 4 bases short, with 12 bases between. This CDR3 is 13 amino acids long. Germline lookup yields CDR1 SGHDT and CDR2 YYEEEE. This chain's CDR3 is CASRFRGTYGYTF. The CDR3, as DNA: TGTGCCAGCAGATTTAGAGGGACCTATGGCTACACCTTC.

The chain employs TRBV10-3 and TRBJ2-1; a possible D gene is TRBD2 (5 bases). The CDR3 is made up of 16 amino acids. Trimming removed 3 bases at V and 0 bases at J, with 12 bases between. CDR1 is ENHRY, CDR2 SYGVKD, per germline. In DNA form, the CDR3 reads TGTGCCATCAGTGAATGGGCTAGCTCCTCCTACAATGAGCAGTTCTTC. Translating gives CAISEWASSSYNEQFF.

The gene calls are TRBV30 and TRBJ2-7; TRBD2 matches at 8 bases. The CDR3 has 16 residues. Germline V lookup: CDR1 GTSNPN, CDR2 SVGIG (reference sequence). J gave up 9 bases and V 4 bases, and 20 bases lay outside the gene matches. CDR3 coding DNA: TGTGCCTGGAAGCCCATTGAAGAGCGGGAGAGAGACGGGCAGTACTTC. Its translation is CAWKPIEERERDGQYF.

This chain links TRBV7-9 with TRBJ2-5; D possibly uses TRBD1 or TRBD2 (5 bases each). The CDR3 length is 15 residues. The V end was cut by 3 bases, the J end by 5 bases, with 16 bases between. Germline lookup yields CDR1 SEHNR and CDR2 FQNEAQ (reference sequence). The CDR3 DNA sequence: TGTGCCAGCAGCTTCCGGGACCAACTCCCGGAGACCCAGTACTTC. Translation gives CASSFRDQLPETQYF. Supplemented by reference TRBV7-9 and TRBJ2-5, the full variable domain reads DTGVSQNPRHKITKRGQNVTFRCDPISEHNRLYWYRQTLGQGPEFLTYFQNEAQLEKSRLLSDRFSAERPKGSFSTLEIQRTEQGDSAMYLCASSFRDQLPETQYFGPGTRLLVL.

V is TRBV4-1 and J is TRBJ2-7, with a tentative D call TRBD2 (5 bases). Germline CDR1 reads MGHRA; CDR2 reads YSYEKL. Trimming removed 1 base from V and 6 bases from J, with 7 bases in between. The CDR3 sequence is 12 residues long. Written as DNA, the CDR3 is TGCGCCAGCAGCCAAGGAGGGTTCGAGCAGTACTTC. This gives the protein CASSQGGFEQYF.

This chain links TRBV6-5 with TRBJ1-2, with TRBD1 as a possible D gene (6 bases). CDR3 length equals 15 residues. V was trimmed by 8 bases and J by 4 bases, leaving 20 bases between them. CDR1 and CDR2 from the germline V gene are MNHEY and SVGAGI. CDR3 bases: TGTGCCAGCTACTTCGAATCTGGGACAAGCTATGGCTACACCTTC. Encoded protein: CASYFESGTSYGYTF.

V gene TRBV18 combines with J gene TRBJ2-7; D is possibly TRBD1 (6 bases). The CDR3 consists of 16 residues. CDR1 is KGHSH and CDR2 is LQKENI in the germline V gene. Trimming removed 3 bases from V and 0 bases from J, with 15 bases in between. The CDR3 loop reads CASSPGTGMSSYEQYF. CDR3 coding DNA: TGTGCCAGCTCACCCGGAACAGGGATGAGCTCCTACGAGCAGTACTTC.

This clone was recorded only once. The sample holds other DNA sequences that translate to the same CDR3. The chain joins TRBV7-9 to TRBJ1-5, with D possibly TRBD1 on 5 matching bases. Germline CDR1 reads SEHNR; CDR2 reads FQNEAQ (reference sequence). The CDR3 has 14 amino acids. V lost 3 bases to trimming and J lost 5 bases, with 11 bases between them. The CDR3 nucleotides are TGTGCCAGCAGCTTGGGTCAGGGTCATCAGCCCCAGCATTTT. Residues: CASSLGQGHQPQHF. Using reference TRBV7-9 and TRBJ1-5 for the parts outside the CDR3, the full variable domain is DTGVSQNPRHKITKRGQNVTFRCDPISEHNRLYWYRQTLGQGPEFLTYFQNEAQLEKSRLLSDRFSAERPKGSFSTLEIQRTEQGDSAMYLCASSLGQGHQPQHFGDGTRLSIL.

This clone was counted a single time. The chain employs TRBV13 and TRBJ2-5; a possible D gene is TRBD2 (5 bases). Trimming cost V 2 bases and J 1 base, with 14 bases left between them. From germline, CDR1 is PRHDT and CDR2 FYEKMQ (reference sequence). The CDR3 extends over 16 amino acids. CDR3 DNA sequence: TGTGCCAGCAGCTTAAAACTAGATGTTACCCAAGAGACCCAGTACTTC. It translates to CASSLKLDVTQETQYF.

The J gene is TRBJ2-5, the V gene TRBV1; TRBD1 was called by the table and not checked on the DNA. TRBV1 is recorded as a pseudogene. This CDR3 is 15 amino acids long. The CDR3 DNA follows: TGCACCAGCAGCCACATCGGACAGGACCAAGAGACCCAGTACTTC. Residues: CTSSHIGQDQETQYF.